The entry below gives a single T cell receptor (beta chain) sequence along with its context. Antigen specificity is unknown. Measured with immunoSEQ multiplex PCR; TCRdb has only the in-frame clones, and not every one. The sample gives some 120,000 clones, roughly 88% of which show up once; just over 9.5% is in the top ten. From germline, CDR1 is MNHEY and CDR2 SVGAGI. The CDR3 has 15 amino acids. Trimming cost V 6 bases and J 3 bases; bases outside gene matches: 9. The data were taken from a study of T cell responses to AZD1222 COVID-19 vaccine. Study-wide results and limits: At baseline, just a handful of AZD1222 recipients tested seropositive. Vaccination with two AZD1222 doses was followed by a rise in Spike-specific TCR breadth and depth.

This clonotype originated in an adult in good health. The rearrangement uses TRBV6-5 and TRBJ2-7, with TRBD2 matching over 9 bases. This specimen was peripheral blood, taken on day 0 of AZD1222 vaccination. CDR3 sequence (DNA): TGTGCCAGCAGGCTCCAAAGCGGGGGGCTCTACGAGCAGTACTTC. It specifies CASRLQSGGLYEQYF.